This TCR beta chain was found in a study of blood T cell repertoires in COVID-19. Germline lookup yields CDR1 SGHTA and CDR2 FQGNSA. Losses at the gene ends were 5 bases for V and 3 bases for J; bases not matched to a gene: 6. There are 14 residues in the CDR3. This clone showed up just once. TCRdb's copy holds only in-frame clones and misses some; the assay was immunoSEQ multiplex PCR. The data show around 120,000 clones, over 75% seen once. Sequencing was performed on peripheral blood. This rearrangement joins TRBV7-2 to TRBJ2-7; 8 bases fit TRBD1. The sequence was collected from a woman older than 75 with acute or convalescent COVID-19. The DNA of the CDR3 is TGTGCCAGCAGCCCGGGACAGGCAAGCTACGAGCAGTACTTC. This sequence encodes CASSPGQASYEQYF.